This TCR beta chain was observed in a study of human T cells and chemical hapten exposure. Study summary: Alopecia areata, totalis or universalis affected patients, mainly female. Overall study findings and caveats: Relative to controls, expanded TCRs formed significantly more large CDR3 similarity clusters.

This clonotype was seen many times. Antigen unknown. From the RACE reads, TCRdb called clonotypes with MiXCR, one entry per CDR3 protein. The table records about 82,000 distinct CDR3 sequences, 10% to 15% of them present only once. Stated time point: patch test 3, about 24 weeks after DPC sensitization. The treatment: therapeutic diphenylcyclopropenone sensitization with weekly scalp DPC. There are 17 residues in the CDR3. Trimming at V came to 0 bases and at J to 3 bases, leaving 10 bases not matched to a gene. The germline V gene has CDR1 DFQATT and CDR2 SNEGSKA (reference sequence). The chain uses TRBV20-1 and TRBJ2-2; 7 bases align to TRBD2. The source was whole blood, collected in connection with sensitization to the hapten diphenylcyclopropenone (DPC). The source is a woman aged 45-65 years with alopecia areata. Some clones in this sample may be carry-over from other donors' samples. CDR3 protein: CSARDIRGGRDTGELFF. CDR3 coding DNA: TGCAGTGCTAGAGATATACGTGGAGGGAGGGACACCGGGGAGCTGTTTTTT.